The rows below give T cell receptor beta chains drawn from one sample of a study of blood T cell repertoires in COVID-19. This table comes from immunoSEQ multiplex PCR, and its TCRdb copy is limited to in-frame clones, with some not included. The sample consists of under 130,000 clones, roughly 85% of them appearing once. Sample: peripheral blood. Every receptor here comes from a human donor in a cohort sampled during active COVID-19. CDR3s include the opening cysteine and the closing phenylalanine or tryptophan. D genes are given only for firm matches. The size field is filled for only some rows; it gives once, few, many or a size class.

CDR3 protein,CDR3 DNA,J gene,clone size,V gene,D gene
CASSRSGGLNEKLFF,TGTGCCAGCAGCCGATCAGGGGGCCTTAATGAAAAACTGTTTTTT,TRBJ1-4,once,TRBV5-5,TRBD1
CASSPGQGNTIYF,TGTGCCAGCAGCCCCGGACAGGGAAACACCATATATTTT,TRBJ1-3,NA,TRBV3-1/TRBV3-2,NA
CAWSKLAGTTGELFF,TGTGCCTGGAGCAAACTAGCGGGAACCACCGGGGAGCTGTTTTTT,TRBJ2-2,NA,TRBV30,TRBD2
CASRGIGLAGNEQFF,TGTGCCAGCAGGGGAATCGGACTAGCGGGAAATGAGCAGTTCTTC,TRBJ2-1,NA,TRBV28,TRBD2
CASSQDPAGANVLTF,TGCGCCAGCAGCCAAGACCCGGCTGGGGCCAACGTCCTGACTTTC,TRBJ2-6,NA,TRBV4-3,NA
CASKGVVGYTF,TGTGCCTCAAAGGGGGTAGTGGGCTACACCTTC,TRBJ1-2,NA,TRBV19,NA
CASSLPRDSDSYEQYF,TGTGCCAGCAGCCTCCCGCGGGACAGCGATTCCTACGAGCAGTACTTC,TRBJ2-7,NA,TRBV21-1,NA
CASSEFGYNEQFF,TGTGCCAGCAGTGAGTTCGGGTACAATGAGCAGTTCTTC,TRBJ2-1,NA,TRBV6-1,NA
CASSQGGGPETQYF,TGCGCCAGCAGCCAAGGGGGGGGCCCAGAGACCCAGTACTTC,TRBJ2-5,NA,TRBV4-3,NA
CASRNSATDTQYF,TGTGCCAGCCGGAACAGTGCGACAGATACGCAGTATTTT,TRBJ2-3,NA,TRBV6-5,NA
CASSLRTLPPETQYF,TGTGCCAGCAGCCTGAGGACTTTGCCCCCGGAGACCCAGTACTTC,TRBJ2-5,once,TRBV5-6,NA
CASSPGAGGDETQYF,TGTGCCAGCAGCCCGGGAGCGGGGGGGGATGAGACCCAGTACTTC,TRBJ2-5,NA,TRBV11-2,TRBD2
CASSFPTHDLGGYTF,TGTGCCAGCAGTTTTCCGACACACGATCTGGGTGGCTACACCTTC,TRBJ1-2,NA,TRBV28,NA
CASSRTRGQVTFF,TGTGCCAGCAGTCGCACACGGGGACAGGTTACTTTCTTT,TRBJ1-1,NA,TRBV28,TRBD1
CASSPRPGSASSSYNEQFF,TGTGCCAGCAGCCCCCGTCCGGGGTCGGCGTCGAGCTCCTACAATGAGCAGTTCTTC,TRBJ2-1,NA,TRBV7-3,NA
CASSLAVDRATEAFF,TGCGCCAGCAGCTTGGCCGTGGACAGGGCTACTGAAGCTTTCTTT,TRBJ1-1,NA,TRBV5-1,TRBD1
CASSLYAGVVFF,TGTGCCAGCAGCTTATATGCCGGAGTGGTGTTCTTC,TRBJ2-1,NA,TRBV7-9,NA
CASSYGQRTDTQYF,TGTGCCAGCAGTTACGGACAGCGAACAGATACGCAGTATTTT,TRBJ2-3,NA,TRBV6-2/TRBV6-3,NA
CASSLAHRRGEKLFF,TGTGCCAGCAGCTTAGCGCACAGGCGGGGTGAAAAACTGTTTTTT,TRBJ1-4,NA,TRBV7-4,NA
CASSGVAGAYRGEQFF,TGTGCCAGTAGTGGGGTAGCGGGAGCCTATAGGGGGGAGCAGTTCTTC,TRBJ2-1,NA,TRBV19,TRBD2
CACALETGLQNYGYTF,TGTGCCTGTGCCCTGGAAACGGGACTCCAGAACTATGGCTACACCTTC,TRBJ1-2,NA,TRBV19,NA
CASSPDRGYGYTF,TGTGCCAGCAGTCCCGACAGAGGCTATGGCTACACCTTC,TRBJ1-2,NA,TRBV7-9,NA
CATKGGADLRHEQYF,TGTGCCACCAAGGGAGGGGCCGACTTGAGGCACGAGCAGTACTTC,TRBJ2-7,NA,TRBV19,TRBD2
CAISEVSGSAGQYF,TGTGCCATCAGTGAGGTTAGCGGGAGTGCTGGGCAGTACTTT,TRBJ2-7,once,TRBV10-3,TRBD2
CASSEGARTEQYF,TGTGCCAGTAGTGAAGGGGCGCGCACCGAGCAGTACTTC,TRBJ2-7,NA,TRBV19,NA
CASTMDGVPYEQYF,TGTGCCAGCACTATGGACGGGGTTCCCTACGAGCAGTACTTC,TRBJ2-7,NA,TRBV7-8,NA
CASSYSGQNNSPLHF,TGTGCCAGCAGTTACTCGGGACAGAATAATTCACCCCTCCACTTT,TRBJ1-6,NA,TRBV6-5,TRBD1
CATSDLRGGWETQYF,TGTGCCACCAGTGATTTAAGGGGAGGCTGGGAGACCCAGTACTTC,TRBJ2-5,NA,TRBV24-1,NA
CAMGQGQTGELFF,TGTGCGATGGGACAGGGGCAAACCGGGGAGCTGTTTTTT,TRBJ2-2,NA,TRBV6-5,TRBD1
CASSIGGLGIGARGYTF,TGTGCCAGTAGTATTGGGGGCTTGGGAATAGGGGCTAGAGGCTACACCTTC,TRBJ1-2,NA,TRBV19,NA
CASSLEVGGSGEQYF,TGTGCCAGCAGCTTAGAGGTCGGGGGGTCCGGCGAGCAGTACTTC,TRBJ2-7,NA,TRBV7-8,TRBD2
CASSVSSTETEAFF,TGTGCCAGCAGCGTAAGCTCGACGGAGACTGAAGCTTTCTTT,TRBJ1-1,NA,TRBV9,NA
CASSLGGGGRLAVAYEQYF,TGTGCCAGCAGCTTAGGTGGAGGTGGGCGACTAGCGGTTGCCTACGAGCAGTACTTC,TRBJ2-7,NA,TRBV7-9,TRBD2
CASSTGQTYEQYF,TGTGCCAGCAGCACGGGACAAACCTACGAGCAGTACTTC,TRBJ2-7,NA,TRBV28,NA
CAWSVRAGFYNEQFF,TGTGCCTGGAGTGTTCGAGCGGGGTTCTACAATGAGCAGTTCTTC,TRBJ2-1,NA,TRBV30,TRBD2
CASSYDRSEKLFF,TGTGCCAGCAGCTACGACAGAAGTGAAAAACTGTTTTTT,TRBJ1-4,NA,TRBV7-9,NA
CASSPGLPYNEQFF,TGTGCCAGCAGCCCGGGACTACCCTACAATGAGCAGTTCTTC,TRBJ2-1,NA,TRBV5-5,TRBD2
CATSDQGAYGYTF,TGTGCCACCAGTGATCAGGGGGCCTATGGCTACACCTTC,TRBJ1-2,NA,TRBV24-1,TRBD1
CASSLAWGTGFSKLFF,TGTGCCAGCAGCTTGGCTTGGGGGACAGGGTTCAGCAAACTGTTTTTT,TRBJ1-4,NA,TRBV5-8,TRBD1
CASSLGGLPYNEQFF,TGCGCCAGCAGCTTGGGGGGACTCCCATACAATGAGCAGTTCTTC,TRBJ2-1,NA,TRBV5-1,NA
CASSVATAGRSQETQYF,TGTGCCAGCAGCGTAGCTACGGCGGGACGGAGCCAAGAGACCCAGTACTTC,TRBJ2-5,NA,TRBV9,NA
CASSQLGDTQYF,TGTGCCAGCAGCCAACTCGGAGATACGCAGTATTTT,TRBJ2-3,NA,TRBV3-1/TRBV3-2,NA
CASSIGLAPSYEQYF,TGCGCCAGCAGCATAGGACTAGCTCCGTCCTACGAGCAGTACTTC,TRBJ2-7,NA,TRBV5-1,TRBD2
CASSPQSSGSREQFF,TGTGCCAGCAGCCCCCAGAGTAGCGGGAGCAGGGAGCAGTTCTTC,TRBJ2-1,NA,TRBV6-5,TRBD2
CASSPSQIGELFF,TGCGCCAGCAGCCCCTCCCAGATCGGGGAGCTGTTTTTT,TRBJ2-2,few,TRBV10-1,NA
CASSAYAEPYEQYF,TGTGCCAGCTCGGCCTATGCGGAGCCTTACGAGCAGTACTTC,TRBJ2-7,many,TRBV9,NA
CAWRGRDRYNSPLHF,TGTGCCTGGAGAGGCCGGGACAGGTATAATTCACCCCTCCACTTT,TRBJ1-6,NA,TRBV30,TRBD1
CASSRNGGSSYNEQFF,TGTGCCAGCAGCCGTAACGGAGGGAGCTCCTACAATGAGCAGTTCTTC,TRBJ2-1,NA,TRBV11-1,NA